These 31 T cell receptor beta chains were all obtained from the same sample, sequenced in a study of blood T cell repertoires in COVID-19. The protocol was immunoSEQ multiplex PCR, while the TCRdb copy is restricted to in-frame clones and leaves out a portion. The table shows around 140,000 clones, with roughly 87% occurring only once. Sequenced input: PBMCs or T cells enriched from blood (not recorded which). The receptors stem from a woman aged 40 to 55 who had been exposed to COVID-19.

CDR3 region: CASSSPGQQETQYF. In nucleotides, the CDR3 is TGTGCCAGCAGCTCCCCGGGACAGCAAGAGACCCAGTACTTC. This chain connects TRBV5-6 to TRBJ2-5, with TRBD1 matching 7 bases. V trimming: 3 bases; J trimming: 2 bases; junction bases outside the gene matches: 4. This CDR3 has 14 residues. Germline CDR1 is SGHDT and CDR2 is YYEEEE.

The chain links TRBV19 to TRBJ2-5, with 11 bases fitting TRBD1. V dropped 3 bases and J dropped 7; count of bases not matched to a gene: 4. The CDR3 is made up of 14 amino acids. The germline gives CDR1 LNHDA, CDR2 SQIVND (reference sequence). This CDR3 is CASSIGDRGATQYF. The CDR3 DNA is TGTGCCAGTAGTATTGGGGACAGGGGGGCGACCCAGTACTTC.

The chain employs TRBV29-1 and TRBJ1-2, with TRBD1 matching 7 bases. Germline CDR1 is SQVTM and CDR2 is ANQGSEA. Germline trimming cut 5 bases from V and 4 bases from J; bases unmatched to any gene: 4. This CDR3 has 12 residues. The CDR3 loop is CSVSWDSYGYTF. CDR3 bases: TGCAGCGTTTCGTGGGACAGCTATGGCTACACCTTC.

This clone was observed a handful of times. The rearrangement uses TRBV6-2 or TRBV6-3 and TRBJ2-4; D ambiguous. Deletions cut 0 bases from V and 4 bases from J, with 7 bases between. The CDR3 loop spans 14 amino acids. In germline, CDR1 is MNHEY, CDR2 SVGEGT. Here the CDR3 DNA reads TGTGCCAGCAGTTACTCTGGCAGGAAAAACATTCAGTACTTC. The encoded protein is CASSYSGRKNIQYF.

V and J are TRBV18 and TRBJ2-3; 7 nucleotides line up with TRBD2. This CDR3 has 14 amino acids. CDR1 and CDR2 (germline): KGHSH, LQKENI. The V segment lost 3 bases and the J segment 8 bases; nucleotides outside the gene matches: 8. The CDR3 sequence: CASSPGLAEGTQYF. CDR3 DNA: TGTGCCAGCTCACCGGGGCTAGCGGAGGGTACGCAGTATTTT. Full variable domain (rest looked up from reference TRBV18 and TRBJ2-3): NAGVMQNPRHLVRRRGQEARLRCSPMKGHSHVYWYRQLPEEGLKFMVYLQKENIIDESGMPKERFSAEFPKEGPSILRIQQVVRGDSAAYFCASSPGLAEGTQYFGPGTRLTVL.

The V call is TRBV27, the J call TRBJ1-1; 9 positions agree with TRBD1. Trimming at V came to 3 bases and at J to 1 base, leaving 12 bases not matched to a gene. CDR3 length: 18 residues. Germline lookup yields CDR1 MNHEY and CDR2 SMNVEV (reference sequence). CDR3 sequence: CASSFRDRDPVWNTEAFF. CDR3 DNA sequence: TGTGCCAGCAGTTTCCGGGACAGGGATCCGGTGTGGAACACTGAAGCTTTCTTT.

This clone was picked up a small number of times. This rearrangement joins TRBV7-9 to TRBJ2-1, with D hard to call. The germline V gene has CDR1 SEHNR and CDR2 FQNEAQ (reference sequence). V was cut by 5 bases and J by 0 bases, with 17 bases left in between. This CDR3 contains 17 residues. CDR3 protein: CASSPRDLRSSYNEQFF. The CDR3, as DNA: TGTGCCAGCAGCCCCCGCGACTTGCGAAGCTCCTACAATGAGCAGTTCTTC.

The chain recombines TRBV29-1 with TRBJ1-1; TRBD1 agrees at 10 bases. Germline loops: CDR1 SQVTM, CDR2 ANQGSEA. The V and J ends lost 7 bases and 10 bases, in that order; junction bases with no gene match: 6. The CDR3 totals 11 residues. The CDR3: CSADRGQGAFF. CDR3 sequence (DNA): TGCAGCGCCGACAGGGGGCAAGGAGCTTTCTTT.

This clone was picked up one time. The V gene is TRBV19, the J gene TRBJ2-3; 10 positions match TRBD2. The CDR3 runs to 17 residues. Per germline, CDR1 LNHDA and CDR2 SQIVND (reference sequence). Unmatched junction bases numbered 9, after V lost 5 bases and J lost 1 base. The CDR3 bases are TGTGCCAGTAGTCTCGGGACTAGCGCATTGGGCACAGATACGCAGTATTTT. Translating it yields CASSLGTSALGTDTQYF.

This clone showed up just a few times. CDR3 sequence: CASRQGSGYTF. Written as DNA, the CDR3 is TGCGCCAGCAGACAGGGATCCGGCTACACCTTC. The chain links TRBV4-1 to TRBJ1-2; perhaps TRBD1 as D (6 bases). Germline loops: CDR1 MGHRA, CDR2 YSYEKL. The CDR3 is 11 amino acids. The ends were cut back, 6 bases at V and 8 bases at J, with 10 bases in the middle.

This clone was seen only once. The V gene is TRBV18, the J gene TRBJ2-5; D unclear. The CDR3 is 13 amino acids. V was pared by 2 bases and J by 2 bases, with 6 bases between. CDR1 KGHSH and CDR2 LQKENI come from the germline V gene. The CDR3 nucleotides read TGTGCCAGCTCACCAGACAATCAAGAGACCCAGTACTTC. Protein: CASSPDNQETQYF.

This chain connects TRBV5-4 to TRBJ2-7; weak D call: TRBD1 (6 bases). The germline CDR1 and CDR2 sequences are SGHNT and YYREEE (reference sequence). Trimming cost V 0 bases and J 1 base, with 8 bases left between them. There are 14 residues in the CDR3. The CDR3 region is CASSLDRVSYEQYF. CDR3 bases: TGTGCCAGCAGCTTGGACAGGGTTTCCTACGAGCAGTACTTC.

This clone has only a few counts. The chain joins TRBV6-1 to TRBJ1-5; D is perhaps TRBD1 (5 bases). The CDR3 runs 16 residues. The V end was cut by 2 bases, the J end by 6 bases, with 17 bases between. CDR1 is MNHNS, CDR2 SASEGT, per germline. CDR3 coding DNA: TGTGCCAGCAGTGAAATTTTGGGAGGGGCAGGTCAGCCCCAGCATTTT. Amino acids: CASSEILGGAGQPQHF.

The chain has TRBV10-1 and TRBJ1-1, with D perhaps TRBD1 (5 bases). V dropped 4 bases and J dropped 0 bases, with 6 bases sitting between them. Germline CDR1 WNHNN, CDR2 SYGVQD (reference sequence). This CDR3 region has 13 residues. The CDR3 loop reads CASSGQLNTEAFF. CDR3 sequence (DNA): TGCGCCAGCAGTGGACAGCTGAACACTGAAGCTTTCTTT.

The CDR3 bases are TGTGCCAGCGGGACACAGCAAGAGACCCAGTACTTC. As protein: CASGTQQETQYF. V and J are TRBV2 and TRBJ2-5; D is perhaps TRBD1 (6 bases). Per the germline V gene, CDR1 is SNHLY and CDR2 is FYNNEI. V was trimmed by 8 bases and J by 2 bases, leaving 9 bases between them. The CDR3 runs to 12 residues.

The CDR3 DNA reads as TGTGCCAGTAGTATCGGCGGGAGTTTTCCCTCGGGCCAGTACTTC. Its protein product is CASSIGGSFPSGQYF. The V call is TRBV19, the J call TRBJ2-5, with TRBD2 matching over 7 bases. The junction had 14 bases not matched to a gene; V was cut back by 3 bases and J by 10 bases. The CDR3 has 15 amino acids. Germline V gene lookup returns CDR1 LNHDA and CDR2 SQIVND (reference sequence).

This sequence joins TRBV27 and TRBJ2-6; 10 nucleotides line up with TRBD1. The CDR3 extends over 17 amino acids. V shed 2 bases, J shed 3 bases, and the junction held 4 bases outside the gene matches. Germline CDR1 reads MNHEY; CDR2 reads SMNVEV (reference sequence). CDR3 residues: CASSLGDRGLGANVLTF. DNA of the CDR3: TGTGCCAGCAGTTTAGGGGACAGGGGTCTTGGGGCCAACGTCCTGACTTTC.

This clone was counted a single time. The CDR3 sequence is CASSLAASGGRYNEQFF. The CDR3 DNA is TGTGCCAGCAGCTTAGCGGCTAGCGGGGGGCGATACAATGAGCAGTTCTTC. The genes are TRBV7-6 and TRBJ2-1; 11 bases align to TRBD2. Germline trimming cut 0 bases from V and 4 bases from J; bases unmatched to any gene: 5. There are 17 residues in the CDR3. Germline V gene data show CDR1 as SGHVS and CDR2 as FNYEAQ.

This sequence joins TRBV7-9 and TRBJ2-3, with a tentative D call TRBD2 (5 bases). This CDR3 contains 17 residues. CDR1 and CDR2 from the germline V gene are SEHNR and FQNEAQ (reference sequence). Here the CDR3 DNA reads TGTGCACAACATAAATGGGGAGTCTTCTTGGTTTCGGATACGCAGTATTTT. It is translated as CAQHKWGVFLVSDTQYF.

V usage is TRBV19 and J usage is TRBJ1-1, with a weak D call TRBD1 (5 bases). Trimming cost V 8 bases and J 4 bases, with 17 bases left between them. The germline V gene encodes CDR1 LNHDA and CDR2 SQIVND (reference sequence). This CDR3 has 14 residues. The CDR3 nucleotides read TGTGCCAGTGGGGCCCTCGGGGGTGGCACTGAAGCTTTCTTT. Translation gives CASGALGGGTEAFF. The full variable domain, rest sourced from reference TRBV19 and TRBJ1-1, is DGGITQSPKYLFRKEGQNVTLSCEQNLNHDAMYWYRQDPGQGLRLIYYSQIVNDFQKGDIAEGYSVSREKKESFPLTVTSAQKNPTAFYLCASGALGGGTEAFFGQGTRLTVV.

The V and J genes are TRBV5-4 and TRBJ2-4, with a tentative D call TRBD2 (6 bases). The germline V gene has CDR1 SGHNT and CDR2 YYREEE (reference sequence). The germline V and J ends were trimmed by 10 bases and 6 bases, with 20 bases remaining between them. The CDR3 spans 14 residues. The CDR3 spells CAGGTRSVANIQYF. DNA of the CDR3: TGTGCCGGCGGGACTCGCTCGGTCGCAAACATTCAGTACTTC.

The chain carries TRBV29-1 and TRBJ2-7; D might be TRBD1 (5 bases). Germline V gene sequence: CDR1 SQVTM, CDR2 ANQGSEA. The ends were cut back, 5 bases at V and 0 bases at J, with 17 bases in the middle. The CDR3 totals 15 residues. CDR3 in amino acids: CSVRLGTGSSYEQYF. The CDR3 bases are TGCAGCGTTCGACTTGGTACAGGAAGCTCCTACGAGCAGTACTTC.

This clone was found once. The V gene is TRBV15, the J gene TRBJ2-7; tentative D call: TRBD1 (6 bases). The CDR3 loop spans 14 amino acids. The V and J ends lost 1 base and 6 bases respectively, with 13 bases between them. In germline, CDR1 is LNHNV, CDR2 YYDKDF (reference sequence). The CDR3 DNA reads TGTGCCACCAGCAGAGGAGGGGGAAAGGGCGAGCAGTACTTC. It yields the protein CATSRGGGKGEQYF.

V and J are TRBV29-1 and TRBJ2-1; 8 bases are a match to TRBD2. There are 13 residues in the CDR3. The germline gives CDR1 SQVTM, CDR2 ANQGSEA. With V trimmed by 7 bases and J by 8 bases, 10 bases remained unmatched. The CDR3 DNA reads as TGCAGCGAGGCCGGGACTAGGACAGATGAGCAGTTCTTC. The encoded protein is CSEAGTRTDEQFF.

As for this clone: One end of the junction is discordant with germline, which a read error may explain. This sequence joins TRBV6-2 or TRBV6-3 and TRBJ2-3; D is possibly TRBD2 (6 bases). The CDR3 loop spans 12 amino acids. CDR1 is MNHEY, CDR2 SVGEGT, per germline. CDR3 loop: CASSRGTGGGVF. DNA for the CDR3: TGTGCCAGCAGCCGCGGGACCGGAGGAGGGGTTTTT.

The chain links TRBV7-2 to TRBJ1-2; D not certain. Trimming took 5 bases from V and 8 from J, leaving 15 bases between them. Per germline, CDR1 SGHTA and CDR2 FQGNSA. The CDR3 covers 13 residues. Here the CDR3 reads CASSPFGSVGYTF. The DNA of the CDR3 is TGTGCCAGCAGCCCATTCGGGTCTGTGGGCTACACCTTC.

The chain employs TRBV20-1 and TRBJ1-2; D unclear. The CDR3 spans 14 residues. The germline gives CDR1 DFQATT, CDR2 SNEGSKA (reference sequence). The V and J ends lost 3 bases and 4 bases respectively, with 15 bases between them. CDR3 nucleotide sequence: TGCAGTGCTAGTTTGTCAGGTTTGCTCTATGGCTACACCTTC. It encodes CSASLSGLLYGYTF.

The chain recombines TRBV6-4 with TRBJ1-1, with 8 bases lining up with TRBD1. Germline V gene data show CDR1 as MRHNA and CDR2 as SNTAGT. The V gene end was trimmed by 2 bases and the J gene end by 3 bases; junction bases not matched to a gene: 5. This CDR3 comprises 15 residues. CDR3 in DNA: TGTGCCAGCAGTGACCCAGGGGGCGACGACACTGAAGCTTTCTTT. Residues: CASSDPGGDDTEAFF.

This clone has only a few counts. J is TRBJ1-1 and V is TRBV7-2; the match to TRBD1 covers 10 bases. Germline V lookup: CDR1 SGHTA, CDR2 FQGNSA. V trimming: 2 bases; J trimming: 1 base; junction bases outside the gene matches: 7. The CDR3 covers 17 residues. The CDR3 region has the DNA TGTGCCAGCAGCTTAATTGGGGACAGGGGAGGGAACACTGAAGCTTTCTTT. Residues: CASSLIGDRGGNTEAFF.

This chain joins TRBV5-1 and TRBJ2-7, with TRBD1 as a possible D gene (6 bases). Trimming stripped 2 bases from V and 2 bases from J, with 14 bases between. The V gene's germline CDR1 is SGHRS and CDR2 YFSETQ. The CDR3 extends over 15 amino acids. For the CDR3, the DNA is TGCGCCAGCAGCTTATCCGGGACACCTACCTACGAGCAGTACTTC. It yields the protein CASSLSGTPTYEQYF.

In nucleotides, the CDR3 is TGTGCCATCAGCCGGACAGGGAAGGGAAGTGAAGCTTTCTTT. It encodes CAISRTGKGSEAFF. The J gene is TRBJ1-1, the V gene TRBV10-3, with 8 bases that match TRBD1. This CDR3 has 14 amino acids. V shed 6 bases, J shed 7 bases, and the junction held 10 bases outside the gene matches. The germline gives CDR1 ENHRY, CDR2 SYGVKD.